This is a list of T cell receptor beta chains from one sample in a study of blood T cell repertoires in COVID-19. Some clones are missing from TCRdb's copy, which holds only in-frame ones; the method was immunoSEQ multiplex PCR. The repertoire has approximately 500,000 clones, 75% to 90% of them found once; the top ten carry roughly 3.2%. Material: peripheral blood. These receptors originate from a human donor in a cohort sampled during active COVID-19. CDR3s include the opening cysteine and the closing phenylalanine or tryptophan. A D gene is named only where the DNA matches it firmly. A clone size is listed for some rows: how often the clone was seen (once, few, many), or a class if it is expanded.

d_gene	v_gene	j_gene	abundance	CDR3nt	CDR3aa
TRBD2	TRBV10-1	TRBJ2-7	-	TGCGCCAGCAGTGAGAGTCGAGGACTAGCGGGAGCGCTATCCTACGAGCAGTACTTC	CASSESRGLAGALSYEQYF
-	TRBV6-5	TRBJ1-1	few	TGTGCCAGCAGCCCCCTCAGGGGGAACACTGAAGCTTTCTTT	CASSPLRGNTEAFF
-	TRBV2	TRBJ2-5	-	TGTGCCAGTCTCGAAGCGCCTCAACAAGAGACCCAGTACTTC	CASLEAPQQETQYF
TRBD1	TRBV19	TRBJ2-7	-	TGTGCCAGTACAGAGACAGGGGCGCTCCGAGTGTACTTC	CASTETGALRVYF
-	TRBV5-8	TRBJ2-4	-	TGTGCCAGCAGCTGGCGGAGGGGGGGGGATGCCAAAAACATTCAGTACTTC	CASSWRRGGDAKNIQYF
-	TRBV29-1	TRBJ1-1	-	TGCAGCGCTTGGCGGGGGAACACTGAAGCTTTCTTT	CSAWRGNTEAFF
TRBD1	TRBV6-6	TRBJ1-4	-	TGTGCCAGCAGTTCCCGGGACAGAGCTAGAAAACTGTTTTTT	CASSSRDRARKLFF
-	TRBV7-8	TRBJ2-1	few	TGTGCCAGCAGCTTGAGGCTAGGAGTCAATGAGCAGTTCTTC	CASSLRLGVNEQFF
TRBD2	TRBV9	TRBJ2-3	-	TGTGCCAGCAGCGCGGGACTAGCGGGAACCGCAGATACGCAGTATTTT	CASSAGLAGTADTQYF
-	TRBV27	TRBJ2-1	-	TGTGCCAGCAGTTTGGAGGGGGGGTACAATGAGCAGTTCTTC	CASSLEGGYNEQFF
-	TRBV19	TRBJ2-5	-	TGTGCCAGTAGTATGAGTCAGGGAAGAGAGACCCAGTACTTC	CASSMSQGRETQYF
TRBD2	TRBV28	TRBJ2-5	-	TGTGCCAGCAGTTTCGTCGGGCTAGCGGGAGCAGGGGAAGAGACCCAGTACTTC	CASSFVGLAGAGEETQYF
-	TRBV7-2	TRBJ2-1	-	TGTGCCAGCAGCTTAGCTCTCGAGCAGTTCTTC	CASSLALEQFF
-	TRBV27	TRBJ2-1	-	TGTGCCAGCAGTTCCCCAGGGAATGGTGAGTTCTTC	CASSSPGNGEFF
TRBD1	TRBV6-5	TRBJ2-2	-	TGTGCCAGCACCACTCGGACAGGGCGGAACGGGGAGCTGTTTTTT	CASTTRTGRNGELFF
TRBD1	TRBV29-1	TRBJ2-3	-	TGCAGCGTTGGGGACAGGGGGCGCTGGGCAGATACGCAGTATTTT	CSVGDRGRWADTQYF
-	TRBV7-9	TRBJ1-1	-	TGTGCCAGCAGCCCCCGGGCGGGGAACACTGAAGCTTTCTTT	CASSPRAGNTEAFF
TRBD1	TRBV19	TRBJ1-1	-	TGTGCCAGTAGGTTCTCAGGGACAGGGGGCCGGAACACTGAAGCTTTCTTT	CASRFSGTGGRNTEAFF
-	TRBV28	TRBJ2-4	-	TGTGCCAGCAGTACCTCGGTTGACATTCAGTACTTC	CASSTSVDIQYF
-	TRBV7-2	TRBJ1-2	-	TGTGCCAGCAGCTTAGCTTCAGCGGAGCGTTACACCTTC	CASSLASAERYTF